The subject of this entry is one T cell receptor beta chain. What it recognizes is unknown. The data were obtained in a study of cytomegalovirus exposure and HLA in healthy donors. Study-level points and caveats: Associated with cytomegalovirus, according to the listing, were 150 to 200 TCR beta chains. Across donors, presence/absence analyses took sequencing depth to be roughly uniform.

The PCR employed 60 Vbeta primers together with 13 Jbeta primers. Profiling relied on immunoSEQ multiplex PCR, and the TCRdb table lists in-frame clones only, not all of them. Of some 130,000 clones in the sample, 82% were seen once. Germline V gene sequence: CDR1 SGDLS, CDR2 YYNGEE. This CDR3 spans 15 amino acids. Trimming pared 0 bases from V and 6 bases from J, leaving 12 bases between. Specimen: PBMCs. The chain recombines TRBV9 with TRBJ2-2; a possible D gene is TRBD2 (5 bases). The receptor's source is a male donor in good health and CMV-seropositive. The CDR3 reads CASSVGRTGAGELFF. Here the CDR3 DNA reads TGTGCCAGCAGCGTAGGACGGACTGGGGCCGGGGAGCTGTTTTTT. Using reference TRBV9 and TRBJ2-2 for the parts outside the CDR3, the full variable domain is DSGVTQTPKHLITATGQRVTLRCSPRSGDLSVYWYQQSLDQGLQFLIQYYNGEERAKGNILERFSAQQFPDLHSELNLSSLELGDSALYFCASSVGRTGAGELFFGEGSRLTVL.